This paragraph covers one T cell receptor (beta chain) sequence. Cohorts were assigned according to the clinical history that participants reported. Sequenced by immunoSEQ multiplex PCR; TCRdb stores in-frame clones only, minus some. The sample shows around 400,000 clones, roughly 80% of them seen only once. This entry comes from a study of blood T cell repertoires in COVID-19. Per germline, CDR1 SGHAT and CDR2 FQNNGV. The V segment lost 4 bases and the J segment 6 bases; nucleotides outside the gene matches: 4. The CDR3 extends over 13 amino acids. The chain has TRBV11-2 and TRBJ1-1, with 8 bases matching TRBD1. This sequence was found in a woman aged 45-60 years who had recovered from COVID-19. Sequencing used PBMCs or T cells enriched from blood (not recorded which). This CDR3 is CASSWTGLPEAFF. The CDR3 region has the DNA TGTGCCAGCAGCTGGACAGGGCTTCCTGAAGCTTTCTTT.